Shown below are 4 T cell receptor beta chains from a single sample sequenced in a study of T cells in Graves' hyperthyroidism and ophthalmopathy. TCR beta CDR3 regions were amplified from RNA. With the HTBI primer set, the TCR CDR3 went through a first round of RT-PCR. Each CDR3 protein is one row after TCRdb ran MiXCR on the multiplex PCR reads. Among 250,000 to 300,000 distinct CDR3 sequences listed, around 15% were seen once. The sample taken for sequencing was blood. All receptors come from a woman aged 40-49 years with Graves' hyperthyroidism.

This clonotype has ten or more counts. This chain links TRBV11-3 with TRBJ2-7; a weak D match, TRBD1 (5 bases). This CDR3 spans 14 amino acids. Trimming left V 1 base short and J 2 bases short, with 9 bases between. From germline, CDR1 is SGHNT and CDR2 YENEEA. CDR3 residues: CASSLGPGPYEQYF. The CDR3, as DNA: TGTGCCAGCAGCTTAGGTCCAGGGCCCTACGAGCAGTACTTC. The full variable domain, in which reference TRBV11-3 and TRBJ2-7 provide the parts outside the CDR3, is EAGVVQSPRYKIIEKKQPVAFWCNPISGHNTLYWYLQNLGQGPELLIRYENEEAVDDSQLPKDRFSAERLKGVDSTLKIQPAELGDSAVYLCASSLGPGPYEQYFGPGTRLTVT.

This clonotype was seen more than once but under ten times. V gene TRBV3-1 combines with J gene TRBJ2-7; D is unclear. The CDR3 loop spans 12 amino acids. V was clipped by 0 bases and J by 3 bases, with 3 bases between them. The germline CDR1 and CDR2 sequences are LGHDT and YNNKEL (reference sequence). This chain's CDR3 is CASSQELYEQYF. The CDR3 DNA reads TGTGCCAGCAGCCAAGAGCTCTACGAGCAGTACTTC.

This clonotype was recorded at least ten times. CDR3 nucleotide sequence: TGTGCCAGCAGTTGGCTGGGGGGGGCCACTGAAGCTTTCTTT. Its protein is CASSWLGGATEAFF. V and J are TRBV28 and TRBJ1-1; possibly TRBD1 for D (6 bases). From germline, CDR1 is MDHEN and CDR2 SYDVKM. The CDR3 is made up of 14 amino acids. V was trimmed by 4 bases and J by 4 bases, leaving 13 bases between them.

This rearrangement joins TRBV2 to TRBJ2-5, with 9 bases that match TRBD1. CDR1 is SNHLY, CDR2 FYNNEI, per germline. After removal of 6 bases from V and 2 bases from J, the junction contained 4 bases not matched to a gene. This CDR3 is 14 amino acids long. In DNA form, the CDR3 reads TGTGCCAGCAGACAGGGGGCGGTTCAAGAGACCCAGTACTTC. Residues: CASRQGAVQETQYF.